This T cell receptor (beta chain) was recorded in a study of monozygotic twins with inflammatory bowel disease. Whole-study results and caveats: Among IBD patients, TCRbeta diversity (inverse Simpson) was lower than in healthy co-twins. Among T cells, the various subtypes were not distinguishable. Perhaps reflecting limited power, concordant and discordant twins did not differ in repertoire similarity.

The CDR3 consists of 14 residues. Germline CDR1 is KGHSH and CDR2 is LQKENI. Regarding this clonotype: What it binds is not known.

For every TCR library, around 3,700 ng of total RNA was used. TCRdb processed the 5' RACE reads again and assigns one entry to each CDR3 protein, with no DNA. This table lists fewer than 550,000 distinct CDR3 sequences. Sequencing was carried out using blood. The source is a human donor with ulcerative colitis or Crohn's disease, or a healthy co-twin of an affected twin (not recorded which). This rearrangement joins TRBV18 to TRBJ1-2; TCRdb's assignment of TRBD1 cannot be checked, as there is no DNA. CDR3 sequence: CASSPPTGGGGYTF.